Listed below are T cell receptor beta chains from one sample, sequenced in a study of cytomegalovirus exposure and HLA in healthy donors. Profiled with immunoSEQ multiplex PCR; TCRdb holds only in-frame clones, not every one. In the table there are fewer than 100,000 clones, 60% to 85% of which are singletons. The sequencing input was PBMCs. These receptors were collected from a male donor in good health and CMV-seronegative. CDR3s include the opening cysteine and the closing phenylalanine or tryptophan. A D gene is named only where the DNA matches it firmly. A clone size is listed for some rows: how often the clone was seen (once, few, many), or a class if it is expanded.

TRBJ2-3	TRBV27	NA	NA	TGTGCCAGCAGTTCTCGGACAGTCACAGATACGCAGTATTTT	CASSSRTVTDTQYF
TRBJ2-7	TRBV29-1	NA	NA	TGCAGCGTTGTGGGTAGAAGGGGAAGCTACGAGCAGTACTTC	CSVVGRRGSYEQYF
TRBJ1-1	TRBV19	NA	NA	TGTGCCAGTAGTCCCCGCACGAGAAACACTGAAGCTTTCTTT	CASSPRTRNTEAFF
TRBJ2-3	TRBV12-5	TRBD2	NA	TGTGCTAGTGGTTTGATAGCGGGGGTCTCAGATACGCAGTATTTT	CASGLIAGVSDTQYF
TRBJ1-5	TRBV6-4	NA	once	TGTGCCAGGACACCAAGGAGCAATCAGCCCCAGCATTTT	CARTPRSNQPQHF
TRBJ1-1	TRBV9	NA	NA	TGTGCCAGCAGCGAGGGAGTGAACACTGAAGCTTTCTTT	CASSEGVNTEAFF
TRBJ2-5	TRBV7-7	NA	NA	TGTGCCAGCAGCTTAAGGGGCCAAGAGACCCAGTACTTC	CASSLRGQETQYF
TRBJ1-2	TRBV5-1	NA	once	TGCGCCAGCAGCCCCGCGGAATACTATGGCTACCCCTTC	CASSPAEYYGYPF
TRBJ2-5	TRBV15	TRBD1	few	TGTGCCACCAGCTCCCGGACAGGGGAGACCCAGTACTTC	CATSSRTGETQYF
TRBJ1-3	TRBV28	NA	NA	TGTGCCAGCAGTCGACAGGCTGGAAACACCATATATTTT	CASSRQAGNTIYF
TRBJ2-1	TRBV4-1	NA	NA	TGCGCCAGCAGCCCGCAGGGATTCTCCTACAATGAGCAGTTCTTC	CASSPQGFSYNEQFF
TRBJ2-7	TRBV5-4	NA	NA	TGTGCCAGCAGCTTGGCCGGGTCGGAGGAGCAGTACTTC	CASSLAGSEEQYF
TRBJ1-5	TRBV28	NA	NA	TGTGCCAGCAGTCCGACAGACCAGTACAATCAGCCCCAGCATTTT	CASSPTDQYNQPQHF
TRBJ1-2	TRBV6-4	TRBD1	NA	TGTGCCAGCAGCCCGTCCCCGGGACAGGGATCCCTTCTTTTCTTC	CASSPSPGQGSLLFF
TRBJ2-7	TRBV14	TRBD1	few	TGTGCCAGCAGCCAAGGGACAGGGGACGAGCAGTACTTC	CASSQGTGDEQYF
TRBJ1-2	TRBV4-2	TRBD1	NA	TGTGCCAGCAGCCAAATTGGACAGGATGAGTTTCATGGCTACACCTTC	CASSQIGQDEFHGYTF
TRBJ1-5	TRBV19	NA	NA	TGTGCCAGTAGTATTTCTGTTACAGGGTCTTATCAGCCCCAGCATTTT	CASSISVTGSYQPQHF
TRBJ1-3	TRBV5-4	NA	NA	TGTGCCAGCAGCGACATGGTCTCGGGAGTTGGAAACACCATATATTTT	CASSDMVSGVGNTIYF
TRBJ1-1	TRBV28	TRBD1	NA	TGTGCCAGCAGATATCCGGGACAGGTAAACACTGAAGCTTTCTTT	CASRYPGQVNTEAFF
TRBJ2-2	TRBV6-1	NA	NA	TGTGCCAGCATCGTCGGACTAACTAACACCGGGGAGCTGTTTTTT	CASIVGLTNTGELFF
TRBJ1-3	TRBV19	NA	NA	TGTGCCAGTAGTATAGGCGCAGGGGCATATGGAAACACCATATATTTT	CASSIGAGAYGNTIYF
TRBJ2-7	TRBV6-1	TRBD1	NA	TGTGCCAGCAGTTTTAATGGACAGGGACCTTACGAGCAGTACTTC	CASSFNGQGPYEQYF
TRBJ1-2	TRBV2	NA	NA	TGTGCCAGCAATAGTGGACAAGACTATGGCTACACCTTC	CASNSGQDYGYTF
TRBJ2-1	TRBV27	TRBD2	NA	TGTGCCAGCGCCTACCGAGGACTAGCGGGATACAATGAGCAGTTCTTC	CASAYRGLAGYNEQFF
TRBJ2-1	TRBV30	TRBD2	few	TGTGCCTGGAGCCCCTTAACGGGACTAACCGACAATGAGCAGTTCTTC	CAWSPLTGLTDNEQFF
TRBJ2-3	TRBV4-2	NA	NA	TGTGCCAGCAGCCAAGATGGTTCCACTAGTTCAGATACGCAGTATTTT	CASSQDGSTSSDTQYF
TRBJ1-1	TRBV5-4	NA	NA	TGTGCCAGCAGCTTGGGGTCCAGGCCGGATCTTATGAACACTGAAGCTTTCTTT	CASSLGSRPDLMNTEAFF
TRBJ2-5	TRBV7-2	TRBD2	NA	TGTGCCAGCAGCCCAGACTTAGCGGGGGGCCGAGAGACCCAGTACTTC	CASSPDLAGGRETQYF
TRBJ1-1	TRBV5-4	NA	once	TGTGCCAGCAGCGGCGGGGGGGCTGGCACTGAAGCTTTCTTT	CASSGGGAGTEAFF
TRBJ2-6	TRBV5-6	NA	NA	TGTGCCAGCAGCTTAGCGGGCTCTGGGGCCAACGTCCTGACTTTC	CASSLAGSGANVLTF
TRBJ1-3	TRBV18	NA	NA	TGTGCCAGCTCACCGAGGTCCGCTTCTGGAAACACCATATATTTT	CASSPRSASGNTIYF
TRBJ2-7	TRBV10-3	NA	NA	TGTGCCACCACGGCGTCGGGGTACGAGCAGTACTTC	CATTASGYEQYF
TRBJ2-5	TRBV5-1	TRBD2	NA	TGCGCCAGCAGCTTGGCTCCGGTCGGCGGGAGGCGAGAGGAGACCCAGTACTTC	CASSLAPVGGRREETQYF
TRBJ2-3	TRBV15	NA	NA	TGTGCCACCAGCAGAGATGGCACTAGAGGTACAGATACGCAGTATTTT	CATSRDGTRGTDTQYF
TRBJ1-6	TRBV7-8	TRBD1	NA	TGTGCCAGCAAGGGACAGAGCTCCTATAATTCACCCCTCCACTTT	CASKGQSSYNSPLHF
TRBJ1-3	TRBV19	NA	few	TGTGCCAGTAGTATAGCGGTGGACTACTCTGGAAACACCATATATTTT	CASSIAVDYSGNTIYF
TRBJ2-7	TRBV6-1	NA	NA	TGTGCCAGCATTCTACAGGGTTCTCTCTCCTACGAGCAGTACTTC	CASILQGSLSYEQYF
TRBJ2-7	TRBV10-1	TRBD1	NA	TGCGCCAGCAGTGAGGGACAGGGTGGCAACGAGCAGTACTTC	CASSEGQGGNEQYF
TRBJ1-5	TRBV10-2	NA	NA	TGCGCCAGCAGCACGGACAGCGACAATCAGCCCCAGCATTTT	CASSTDSDNQPQHF
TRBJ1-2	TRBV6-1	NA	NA	TGTGCCAGCACCCTCGACAGTAACTATGGCTACACCTTC	CASTLDSNYGYTF
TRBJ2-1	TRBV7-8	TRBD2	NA	TGTGCCAGCAGGTTACTAGCGGGGGGGGCGAGGGACCAGTTCTTC	CASRLLAGGARDQFF
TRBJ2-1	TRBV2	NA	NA	TGTGCCAGCAGCGTACAGGGCGTATCCTACAATGAGCAGTTCTTC	CASSVQGVSYNEQFF
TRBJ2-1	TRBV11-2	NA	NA	TGTGCCAGCAGCCCGACCGGGACCTACAATGAGCAGTTCTTC	CASSPTGTYNEQFF
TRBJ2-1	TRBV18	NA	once	TGTGCCAGCTCACCACCGCGCGTTGAGCAGTTCTTC	CASSPPRVEQFF
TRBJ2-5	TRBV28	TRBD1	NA	TGTGCCAGCAGCCCCACAGGGGACAGAGAGACCCAGTACTTC	CASSPTGDRETQYF
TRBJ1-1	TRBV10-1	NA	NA	TGCGCCAGCAGTGAGTCCGGGGGAATCAACACTGAAGCTTTCTTT	CASSESGGINTEAFF
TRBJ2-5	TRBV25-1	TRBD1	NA	TGTGCCAGCATGATGGGACAGGGGCCCGGAGAGACCCAGTACTTC	CASMMGQGPGETQYF
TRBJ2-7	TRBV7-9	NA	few	TGTGCCAGCAGCTTGAATCAAGCAGGGTACGAGCAGTACTTC	CASSLNQAGYEQYF
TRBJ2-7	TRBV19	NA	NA	TGTGCCAGTAGTATAACTTACAGGCTCAACGAGCAGTACTTC	CASSITYRLNEQYF
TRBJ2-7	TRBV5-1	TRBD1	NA	TGCGCCAAAGACAGGGAATCATACGAGCAGTACTTC	CAKDRESYEQYF
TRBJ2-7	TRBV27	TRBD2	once	TGTGCCAGCAGTTTAAAACCAGGGACTAGCGGACCCTACGAGCAGTACTTC	CASSLKPGTSGPYEQYF
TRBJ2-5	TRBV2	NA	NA	TGTGCCAGCAGTGAATCGCCGGGGGTAGGGCAAGAGACCCAGTACTTC	CASSESPGVGQETQYF
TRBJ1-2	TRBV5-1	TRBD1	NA	TGCGCCAGCAGCTCCTCCGGGACAGCCGGGGACCGGGGCTACACCTTC	CASSSSGTAGDRGYTF
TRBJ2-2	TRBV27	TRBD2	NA	TGTGCCAGCAGTTTGTTTGGGGCGGGACTAGCGGGAATCACCGGGGAGCTGTTTTTT	CASSLFGAGLAGITGELFF